Shown below are 2 T cell receptor beta chains from a single sample sequenced in a study of blood T cell repertoires in COVID-19. The data were produced by immunoSEQ multiplex PCR, yet TCRdb's version contains in-frame clones alone and is incomplete. The table shows approximately 110,000 clones, with 80% to 90% occurring only once. Sequenced: peripheral blood. The receptors here all came from a woman aged 45-60 years with active or convalescent COVID-19.

This clone came up once. The gene calls are TRBV4-3 and TRBJ2-1; D might be TRBD2 (5 bases). Germline V gives CDR1 LGHNA, CDR2 YSLEER. The V end was cut by 1 base, the J end by 7 bases, with 11 bases between. The CDR3 extends over 14 amino acids. For the CDR3, the DNA is TGCGCCAGCAGCCAAGTTGCCGGGGTTAATGAGCAGTTCTTC. Translated, it gives CASSQVAGVNEQFF.

The chain is built from TRBV5-4 and TRBJ2-1; D perhaps matches TRBD2 (5 bases). The CDR3 has 14 residues. Germline CDR1 SGHNT, CDR2 YYREEE (reference sequence). V was cut by 4 bases and J by 4 bases, with 12 bases left in between. CDR3 nucleotides: TGTGCCAGCAGCATGGACTCGTCATACAATGAGCAGTTCTTC. This encodes CASSMDSSYNEQFF.